This TCR beta chain comes out of a study of blood T cell repertoires in COVID-19 (TCRdb year 2020). For the study in its entirety: Samples covering the acute and convalescent phases of COVID-19 were provided by collaborators in the United States, Italy and Spain. The prospective study material was composed of cDNA or gDNA derived from T cells, B-cell-depleted T cells, or PBMCs. Deeply sampled blood TCRbeta repertoires from subjects exposed to, actively infected with, or recovered from COVID-19 were included in the dataset. The repertoires were released in a freely available public database intended as a resource for research on the immune response to SARS-CoV-2. Samples were obtained from the ongoing ImmuneRACE study (first 160 participants) and from over 1,000 subjects provided by 6 global collaborators. Nearly every sample came with metadata listing a de-identified subject ID, COVID-19 status, age in years and sex. HLA class I and class II types, where available, came from metadata supplied by the sample provider rather than from assay-based typing. The study at large found these results: The amount of clinical and demographic metadata varied by source and participant and was provided uncurated.

The immunoSEQ Assay, a bias-controlled multiplex PCR, was used to amplify TCRbeta CDR3 regions from genomic DNA. The source study handled its data this way. Nucleated cell counts per sample were estimated from amplification of reference gene primers within the assay. Sequence reads were collapsed and filtered to measure the absolute abundance of every unique TCRbeta CDR3 rearrangement. For each sample, productive Simpson clonality was calculated by taking the square root of Simpson's diversity index across productive rearrangements. Held by TCRdb, this immuneACCESS table contains in-frame sequences only and omits some clones. Under half of the omission traces to an unresolved V gene where checked; the cause of the rest is unknown. The V and J calls and clone size come from that table; D and trimming were worked out from the DNA. The sample table lists some 130,000 clones, more than 75% of them with a count of one. The ten largest clones add up to around 5.5% of the sample.

V is pared back by 9 bases and J by 2 bases, with 21 bases lying between the germline termini. For CDR1 and CDR2, the germline V gene (reference sequence) lists LNHDA and SQIVND. The CDR3 has 16 amino acids, counting the end cysteine and phenylalanine. Only the CDR3 DNA is retained, 48 bases long and in frame from the first base. Participants in the prospective study were aged about 18 to 95 years, lived in 20 to 30 United States geographic areas, and enrolled through a virtual design. In the prospective study, cohorts were assigned on the basis of participant-reported clinical history obtained from a screening survey and a study questionnaire. ImmuneRACE Cohort 3 recovered participants were defined by two consecutive negative NP/OP PCR tests, healthcare professional clearance, or symptom resolution. In the prospective study, mobile phlebotomists collected whole blood, serum and a nasopharyngeal or oropharyngeal swab from each participant. Participants in the prospective study had the option to provide additional blood draws and questionnaires over a 2-month period. Prospective study blood samples were shipped either frozen or at room temperature before DNA extraction.

This clone was found a few times. Its antigen remains unidentified. Base qualities are not at hand, and no much larger clone is one base apart. The chain couples TRBV19 to TRBJ2-3; TRBD2 is possibly the D segment (6 matching bases). The receptor's source is a woman in her fifties or sixties who had recovered from COVID-19. Sequencing input: PBMCs or T cells enriched from blood (not recorded which). For the CDR3, the sequence is CASQQIPGSNTDTQYF. The bases are TGTGCCAGCCAACAAATCCCCGGGAGCAACACAGATACGCAGTATTTT.